The 26 T cell receptor beta chains in this list originate from one sample, sequenced in a study of blood T cell repertoires in COVID-19. Sequenced by immunoSEQ multiplex PCR; TCRdb stores in-frame clones only, minus some. The data hold more than 300,000 clones, with 65% to 90% observed a single time. Sequencing used PBMCs or T cells enriched from blood (not recorded which). Source of these receptors: a young man who had recovered from COVID-19.

The CDR3 loop is CASSLDPGQGARWGYGYTF. CDR3 nucleotides: TGTGCCAGCAGCTTAGACCCGGGACAGGGGGCGAGGTGGGGCTATGGCTACACCTTC. The chain couples TRBV11-2 to TRBJ1-2; 12 bases match TRBD1. Germline V gene sequence: CDR1 SGHAT, CDR2 FQNNGV. CDR3 length equals 19 residues. With V trimmed by 0 bases and J by 4 bases, 12 bases remained unmatched.

This clone was found once. The V call is TRBV4-2, the J call TRBJ2-7; D perhaps matches TRBD1 (6 bases). Germline lookup yields CDR1 LGHNA and CDR2 YNFKEQ. The CDR3 extends over 15 amino acids. The V gene lost 3 bases and the J gene lost 0 bases, with 12 bases spanning the gap. The CDR3 DNA follows: TGTGCCAGCAGCCACAGCACAGGGTCCTCCTACGAGCAGTACTTC. Translation: CASSHSTGSSYEQYF.

The chain couples TRBV28 to TRBJ1-6; TRBD1 matches 8 bases. With 6 bases clipped from V and 10 bases from J, the junction kept 5 bases outside the gene matches. The V gene's germline CDR1 is MDHEN and CDR2 SYDVKM. This CDR3 is 13 amino acids long. The CDR3 DNA reads as TGTGCCAGCAGCGACAGGGGTTACTCACCCCTCCACTTT. Encoded protein: CASSDRGYSPLHF.

This chain connects TRBV18 to TRBJ2-5; D remains unclear. The V end lost 3 bases, the J end lost 2 bases, and 4 bases lay between the germline ends. Germline CDR1 KGHSH, CDR2 LQKENI. The CDR3 totals 12 residues. For the CDR3, the DNA is TGTGCCAGCTCACCCGTACAAGAGACCCAGTACTTC. Its protein product is CASSPVQETQYF.

V gene TRBV18 combines with J gene TRBJ1-4; D gene ambiguous. This CDR3 has 15 amino acids. V dropped 5 bases and J dropped 0 bases, with 10 bases sitting between them. From germline, CDR1 is KGHSH and CDR2 LQKENI. DNA of the CDR3: TGTGCCAGCTCATCCGACATCGCAACTAATGAAAAACTGTTTTTT. It yields the protein CASSSDIATNEKLFF.

The chain links TRBV9 to TRBJ1-4; 7 bases match TRBD1. The CDR3 consists of 14 residues. J was trimmed by 6 bases and V by 3 bases; bases with no gene match: 5. The germline V gene has CDR1 SGDLS and CDR2 YYNGEE. CDR3 sequence (DNA): TGTGCCAGCAGCGAGTTAGACAGGGATGAAAAACTGTTTTTT. Residues: CASSELDRDEKLFF.

This clone was recorded at least ten times. This rearrangement joins TRBV5-8 to TRBJ1-6; 9 nucleotides line up with TRBD1. Germline trimming cut 2 bases from V and 7 bases from J; bases unmatched to any gene: 4. The length of the CDR3 is 15 residues. Germline CDR1 SGHTS, CDR2 YDEGEE. The CDR3 sequence: CASSFWTGANSPLHF. In DNA, the CDR3 is TGTGCCAGCAGCTTCTGGACAGGGGCCAATTCACCCCTCCACTTT.

To note about this clone: One end of the junction does not line up with germline, which may come from a read error. The chain uses TRBV14 and TRBJ2-5; TRBD1 agrees at 11 bases. Germline values: CDR1 SGHDN, CDR2 FVKESK. The CDR3 runs to 16 residues. The DNA for the CDR3 is TGTGCCAGCAGCAAAGAGGACAGGGGGCTTGAAGAGACCCAGTACTTC. Protein sequence: CASSKEDRGLEETQYF.

This sequence joins TRBV27 and TRBJ2-3; 7 bases are shared with TRBD2. This CDR3 contains 17 residues. Germline CDR1 is MNHEY and CDR2 is SMNVEV (reference sequence). The trim removed 5 bases at V and 0 bases at J, leaving 11 bases unmatched. CDR3 sequence (DNA): TGTGCCAGCAGTCGACGAGCTAGCGGATTTAGCACAGATACGCAGTATTTT. Protein product: CASSRRASGFSTDTQYF.

The V call is TRBV28, the J call TRBJ1-5; D not resolved. This CDR3 region has 14 residues. The V gene's germline CDR1 is MDHEN and CDR2 SYDVKM. Trimming pared 6 bases from V and 7 bases from J, leaving 16 bases between. The CDR3 DNA reads TGTGCCAGCAGCTCCTCAGGTTCTGGGCAGCCCCAGCATTTT. Its protein is CASSSSGSGQPQHF.

The V gene is TRBV9, the J gene TRBJ2-3; the D is unclear. The CDR3 is 13 amino acids. The V end lost 0 bases, the J end lost 5 bases, and 7 bases lay between the germline ends. Germline V gives CDR1 SGDLS, CDR2 YYNGEE. Here the CDR3 DNA reads TGTGCCAGCAGCGTAGATCGCGAAGATACGCAGTATTTT. It is translated as CASSVDREDTQYF.

The chain uses TRBV18 and TRBJ2-1, with 7 positions matching TRBD2. V lost 3 bases and J lost 2; bases outside the gene matches: 10. Germline V gives CDR1 KGHSH, CDR2 LQKENI. CDR3 length equals 17 residues. The DNA for the CDR3 is TGTGCCAGCTCACCCGATAGCGGACTAGGGCCCTACAATGAGCAGTTCTTC. This codes for CASSPDSGLGPYNEQFF.

The rearrangement joins TRBV5-1 to TRBJ1-1; D uncertain. The V gene lost 1 base and the J gene lost 2 bases, with 6 bases spanning the gap. Germline V gene lookup returns CDR1 SGHRS and CDR2 YFSETQ. CDR3 length equals 13 residues. DNA of the CDR3: TGCGCCAGCAGCTTGACATTTAACACTGAAGCTTTCTTT. This translates into CASSLTFNTEAFF.

The chain couples TRBV3-1 (or the pseudogene TRBV3-2) to TRBJ2-7, with TRBD1 matching over 7 bases. The CDR3 runs to 13 residues. V trimming: 6 bases; J trimming: 2 bases; junction bases outside the gene matches: 4. The germline gives CDR1 LGHDT, CDR2 YNNKEL (reference sequence). The CDR3: CASSRQGTYEQYF. CDR3 nucleotides: TGTGCCAGCAGTCGACAGGGAACCTACGAGCAGTACTTC.

The chain uses TRBV15 and TRBJ1-4; TRBD1 is a possible D gene (5 bases). This CDR3 contains 15 residues. V shed 0 bases and J shed 8 bases, with 13 bases lying between them. Germline CDR1 is LNHNV and CDR2 is YYDKDF (reference sequence). CDR3 in amino acids: CATSREFRVGEKLFF. CDR3 DNA: TGTGCCACCAGCAGAGAATTCAGGGTTGGAGAAAAACTGTTTTTT.

This sequence joins TRBV5-4 and TRBJ2-5; 9 positions agree with TRBD2. The CDR3 runs to 15 residues. J lost 3 bases, V lost 4 bases, and 7 bases had no gene match. The germline CDR1 and CDR2 sequences are SGHNT and YYREEE (reference sequence). In nucleotides, the CDR3 is TGTGCCAGCAGCCCCGTAGCGGGAGTGAAAGAGACCCAGTACTTC. Its translation: CASSPVAGVKETQYF.

V usage is TRBV24-1 and J usage is TRBJ1-2; 10 nucleotides agree with TRBD1. Trimming at V came to 4 bases and at J to 0 bases, leaving 10 bases not matched to a gene. CDR3 size: 18 residues. Germline CDR1 reads KGHDR; CDR2 reads SFDVKD. The CDR3 DNA is TGTGCCACCAGTGAAGGGGACAGGGGAAGAGAATCTAACTATGGCTACACCTTC. Protein: CATSEGDRGRESNYGYTF.

This clone appeared a single time. This rearrangement joins TRBV28 to TRBJ1-2; D gene unclear. Germline V gives CDR1 MDHEN, CDR2 SYDVKM. The length of the CDR3 is 14 residues. V lost 7 bases and J lost 6, with 18 bases in between. The CDR3 DNA is TGTGCCAGCATCCCCGGGATGGGGTTCGATGGCTACACCTTC. Its protein is CASIPGMGFDGYTF.

The V gene is TRBV11-2, the J gene TRBJ1-5, with 10 positions matching TRBD1. CDR1 is SGHAT, CDR2 FQNNGV, per germline. Losses at the gene ends were 5 bases for V and 6 bases for J; bases not matched to a gene: 7. The CDR3 contains 15 residues. The CDR3, as DNA: TGTGCCAGCAGCCCATTGGGGACAGGGGTTCAGCCCCAGCATTTT. As protein: CASSPLGTGVQPQHF.

The genes are TRBV7-2 and TRBJ2-7, with D possibly matching TRBD2 (6 bases). CDR3 length equals 13 residues. The germline V gene has CDR1 SGHTA and CDR2 FQGNSA. V shed 8 bases and J shed 3 bases, with 14 bases lying between them. DNA of the CDR3: TGTGCCAGCCGACCGGAGGGCGACTACGAGCAGTACTTC. Its protein product is CASRPEGDYEQYF.

The J gene is TRBJ2-1, the V gene TRBV7-8, with 10 bases matching TRBD1. V was clipped by 5 bases and J by 8 bases; unmatched bases: 3. Germline assignment: CDR1 SGHVS and CDR2 FQNEAQ. The CDR3 covers 13 residues. The CDR3 coding sequence is TGTGCCAGCAGCCCGGGGACAGGGGATGAGCAGTTCTTC. Translation gives CASSPGTGDEQFF.

The chain combines TRBV7-9 with TRBJ2-5; D unresolved. The CDR3 totals 14 residues. The germline gives CDR1 SEHNR, CDR2 FQNEAQ (reference sequence). Trimming took 1 base from V and 0 from J, leaving 6 bases between them. This chain's CDR3 is CASSLDRYQETQYF. CDR3 nucleotides: TGTGCCAGCAGCTTAGACAGATACCAAGAGACCCAGTACTTC.

V is TRBV7-2 and J is TRBJ2-7; TRBD2 matches 10 bases. The germline CDR1 and CDR2 sequences are SGHTA and FQGNSA. Trimming removed 7 bases from V and 6 bases from J; junction bases left unmatched: 6. There are 13 residues in the CDR3. CDR3 amino acids: CASNVRTSGEQYF. In DNA form, the CDR3 reads TGTGCCAGCAATGTCAGGACTAGCGGCGAGCAGTACTTC. The full variable domain, rest sourced from reference TRBV7-2 and TRBJ2-7, is GAGVSQSPSNKVTEKGKDVELRCDPISGHTALYWYRQSLGQGLEFLIYFQGNSAPDKSGLPSDRFSAERTGGSVSTLTIQRTQQEDSAVYLCASNVRTSGEQYFGPGTRLTVT.

V and J are TRBV2 and TRBJ2-7; 7 positions agree with TRBD1. The CDR3 has 14 amino acids. CDR1 and CDR2 from the germline V gene are SNHLY and FYNNEI. Trimming cost V 4 bases and J 2 bases; bases outside gene matches: 5. This CDR3 reads CASSVTGAAYEQYF. Here the CDR3 DNA reads TGTGCCAGCAGTGTAACAGGGGCCGCCTACGAGCAGTACTTC.

The chain joins TRBV5-4 to TRBJ2-2; 9 bases match TRBD2. Germline CDR1 reads SGHNT; CDR2 reads YYREEE (reference sequence). V was clipped by 3 bases and J by 2 bases; unmatched bases: 5. The CDR3 runs to 16 residues. The CDR3 nucleotides read TGTGCCAGCAGCTGGGGGGGACTAGCAAACACCGGGGAGCTGTTTTTT. It translates to CASSWGGLANTGELFF.

CDR3 DNA sequence: TGTGCCTGGAGTGTCGACGGGGTCCGGGAAAGCAATCAGCCCCAGCATTTT. Residues: CAWSVDGVRESNQPQHF. V usage is TRBV30 and J usage is TRBJ1-5; D is ambiguous. The CDR3 extends over 17 amino acids. Germline V CDR1 and CDR2: GTSNPN, SVGIG (reference sequence). With 0 bases removed from V and 1 base from J, the gap between germline ends came to 16 bases.